This TCR beta chain originates from a study of CD8 T cells in ankylosing spondylitis. Study-level points and caveats: Relatively scarce in peripheral blood, disease-linked clones were CD8+. What seemed typical of ankylosing spondylitis blood was a TCR beta motif built from under 10 highly homologous variants. Matched ankylosing spondylitis synovial fluid reportedly showed significant enrichment of disease-linked clones. Reactive arthritis synovial fluid and blood were previously reported to contain some motif variants.

Trimming at V came to 4 bases and at J to 4 bases, leaving 9 bases not matched to a gene. Germline V gene data show CDR1 as KGHSH and CDR2 as LQKENI. This CDR3 contains 15 residues. This clonotype has more than one count but fewer than ten. Its target is unknown. Making use of molecular barcodes, quantitative 5'-RACE generated TCR beta libraries. MiXCR, run by TCRdb on the 5' RACE reads, gives a single entry per CDR3 protein. The repertoire includes about 480,000 distinct CDR3 sequences, 17% of them detected once, and 1% sits in the top ten. The clonotype originates from a male donor with ankylosing spondylitis. Sample: blood, either unsorted or a sorted T cell fraction (not recorded which). The V and J genes are TRBV18 and TRBJ2-5; the match to TRBD1 covers 7 bases. CDR3 in amino acids: CASSRSYAGGETQYF. The DNA of the CDR3 is TGTGCCAGCTCACGATCATACGCAGGGGGAGAGACCCAGTACTTC.